Listed here are 7 T cell receptor beta chains from one sample, sequenced in a study of metastatic and nonmetastatic thyroid tumors. TCRdb re-analyzed the PCR reads using MiXCR. The sample consists of about 8,000 clones, just under 30% of them appearing once. Each patient went into thyroid surgery without having received any treatment. Input material: tumor tissue. These receptors were obtained from a female donor with papillary thyroid cancer or a benign thyroid nodule (not recorded which). Some clones in this sample may be carry-over from other donors' samples.

There are a few counts of this clone. The J gene is TRBJ1-2, the V gene TRBV4-3, with unresolved D. The CDR3 sequence is 14 residues long. The germline CDR1 and CDR2 sequences are LGHNA and YSLEER. Deletions cut 1 base from V and 4 bases from J, with 10 bases between. The CDR3 sequence: CASSQALGSYGYTF. The CDR3, as DNA: TGCGCCAGCAGCCAAGCATTAGGGAGCTATGGCTACACCTTC.

The gene calls are TRBV20-1 and TRBJ2-1; possibly TRBD2 for D (6 bases). Germline CDR1 DFQATT, CDR2 SNEGSKA (reference sequence). Between the trimmed V and J ends, which lost 2 bases and 8 bases, there was a span of 10 bases. The CDR3 extends over 12 amino acids. The CDR3: CSARLASDEQFF. CDR3 in DNA: TGCAGTGCTAGACTAGCGAGCGATGAGCAGTTCTTC.

The V and J genes are TRBV5-4 and TRBJ1-5; 8 bases map to TRBD1. The germline V gene encodes CDR1 SGHNT and CDR2 YYREEE (reference sequence). V shed 2 bases, J shed 2 bases, and the junction held 12 bases outside the gene matches. The CDR3 spans 18 residues. The chain's CDR3 is CASSFPPTYRGGNQPQHF. The CDR3 bases are TGTGCCAGCAGCTTCCCCCCCACTTACAGGGGGGGCAATCAGCCCCAGCATTTT.

By share, this clone ranks as medium-sized (0.01 to 0.1%). The chain carries TRBV6-1 and TRBJ1-5; D is unclear. The CDR3 has 16 amino acids. CDR1 is MNHNS, CDR2 SASEGT, per germline. Trimming pared 0 bases from V and 0 bases from J, leaving 9 bases between. CDR3 protein: CASSEARMYSNQPQHF. The DNA of the CDR3 is TGTGCCAGCAGTGAAGCAAGGATGTATAGCAATCAGCCCCAGCATTTT.

This clone showed up just a few times. V is TRBV3-1 and J is TRBJ2-3; TRBD1 might be the D (6 bases). The germline V gene has CDR1 LGHDT and CDR2 YNNKEL (reference sequence). V dropped 3 bases and J dropped 2 bases, with 12 bases sitting between them. The CDR3 loop spans 15 amino acids. The CDR3 protein is CASSQGPGATDTQYF. The DNA for the CDR3 is TGTGCCAGCAGCCAGGGCCCAGGGGCCACAGATACGCAGTATTTT.

This rearrangement joins TRBV4-2 to TRBJ1-4; weak D call: TRBD1 (5 bases). The V end lost 3 bases, the J end lost 16 bases, and 12 bases lay between the germline ends. The CDR3 covers 11 residues. CDR1 is LGHNA and CDR2 is YNFKEQ in the germline V gene. The CDR3: CASSHGQGSFF. The CDR3 DNA reads as TGTGCCAGCAGCCACGGTCAGGGTTCGTTTTTT.

The chain has TRBV6-5 and TRBJ2-7; D unclear. V lost 2 bases, J lost 4 bases, and 6 bases lay in between. The CDR3 covers 12 residues. CDR1 MNHEY and CDR2 SVGAGI come from the germline V gene. In DNA, the CDR3 is TGTGCCAGCAGTTACCCGCTGTACGAGCAGTACTTC. As protein: CASSYPLYEQYF.